Detailed here is one T cell receptor (beta chain). Its antigen is unknown. The data were taken from a study of PD-1 blockade in classical Hodgkin lymphoma. Study summary: Nivolumab was administered to patients intravenously at 3 mg/kg every 2 weeks. Whole-study results and caveats: Any patient who commenced nivolumab under 1 year after ASCT was excluded.

Here immunoSEQ multiplex PCR was the method, and the copy in TCRdb shows in-frame clones only, minus some. The sample includes 50,000 to 65,000 clones, around 90% of them seen just once. Documented time point: cycle 4 day 1 (C4D1), after more than five weeks of nivolumab. There was relapse after autologous stem cell transplantation in every patient, and there was variation in brentuximab vedotin exposure. CDR3 length: 15 residues. The J segment lost 7 bases and the V segment lost 4 bases, leaving 3 bases of the junction unmatched. Germline-derived CDR1 and CDR2 are SEHNR and FQNEAQ (reference sequence).

The receptor was derived from a human donor with classical Hodgkin lymphoma. The rearrangement uses TRBV7-9 and TRBJ2-2, with 13 positions matching TRBD2. The sample was peripheral blood mononuclear cells (PBMCs), taken before the fourth cycle of nivolumab. CDR3 sequence: CASSWTSGSFGELFF. CDR3 coding DNA: TGTGCCAGCAGCTGGACTAGCGGGAGTTTCGGGGAGCTGTTTTTT.